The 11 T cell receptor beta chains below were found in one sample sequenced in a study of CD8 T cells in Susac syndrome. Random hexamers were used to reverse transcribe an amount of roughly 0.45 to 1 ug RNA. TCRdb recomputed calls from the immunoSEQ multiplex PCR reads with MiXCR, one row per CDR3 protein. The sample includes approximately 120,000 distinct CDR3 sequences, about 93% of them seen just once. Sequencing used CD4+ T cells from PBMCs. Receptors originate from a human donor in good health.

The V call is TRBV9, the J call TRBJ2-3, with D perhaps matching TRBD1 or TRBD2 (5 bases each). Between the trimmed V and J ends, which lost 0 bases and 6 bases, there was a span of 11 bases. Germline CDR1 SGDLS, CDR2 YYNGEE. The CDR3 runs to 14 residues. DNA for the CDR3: TGTGCCAGCAGCGTAGCGAGTGGGACCGATACGCAGTATTTT. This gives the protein CASSVASGTDTQYF.

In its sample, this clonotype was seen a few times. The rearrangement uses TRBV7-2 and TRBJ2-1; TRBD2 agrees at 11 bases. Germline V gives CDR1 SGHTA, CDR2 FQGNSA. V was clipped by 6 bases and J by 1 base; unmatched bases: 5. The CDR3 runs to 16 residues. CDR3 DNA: TGTGCCAGCAGATTGAGGACTAGCGGGTCCTACAATGAGCAGTTCTTC. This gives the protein CASRLRTSGSYNEQFF. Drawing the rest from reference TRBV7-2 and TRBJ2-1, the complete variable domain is GAGVSQSPSNKVTEKGKDVELRCDPISGHTALYWYRQSLGQGLEFLIYFQGNSAPDKSGLPSDRFSAERTGGSVSTLTIQRTQQEDSAVYLCASRLRTSGSYNEQFFGPGTRLTVL.

The CDR3 protein is CASSYGANSGNTIYF. The DNA of the CDR3 is TGTGCCAGCAGTTACGGGGCAAACTCTGGAAACACCATATATTTT. The rearrangement links TRBV6-5 to TRBJ1-3; weak D call: TRBD1 (5 bases). This CDR3 has 15 amino acids. Trimming left V 2 bases short and J 0 bases short, with 8 bases between. Germline lookup yields CDR1 MNHEY and CDR2 SVGAGI.

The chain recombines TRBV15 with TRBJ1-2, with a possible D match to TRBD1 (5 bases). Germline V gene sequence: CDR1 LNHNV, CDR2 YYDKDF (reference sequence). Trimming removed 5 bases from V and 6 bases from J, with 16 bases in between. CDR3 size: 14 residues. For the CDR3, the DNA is TGTGCCACCAGCGAGGGTCCAGGGAAGGATGGCTACACCTTC. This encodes CATSEGPGKDGYTF. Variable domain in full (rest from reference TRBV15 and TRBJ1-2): DAMVIQNPRYQVTQFGKPVTLSCSQTLNHNVMYWYQQKSSQAPKLLFHYYDKDFNNEADTPDNFQSRRPNTSFCFLDIRSPGLGDTAMYLCATSEGPGKDGYTFGSGTRLTVV.

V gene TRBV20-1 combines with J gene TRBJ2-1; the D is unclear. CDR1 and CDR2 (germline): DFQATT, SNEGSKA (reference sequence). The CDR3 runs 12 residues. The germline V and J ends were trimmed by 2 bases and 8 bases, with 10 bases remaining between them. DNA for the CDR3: TGCAGTGCTAGACGGCTTGCCTATGAGCAGTTCTTC. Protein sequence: CSARRLAYEQFF.

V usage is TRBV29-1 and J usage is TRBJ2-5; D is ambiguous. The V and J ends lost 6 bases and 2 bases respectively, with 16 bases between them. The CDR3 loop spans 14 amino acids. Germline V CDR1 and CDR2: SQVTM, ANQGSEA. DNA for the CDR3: TGCAGCGTCCGAGCCCCACGCGCTCAAGAGACCCAGTACTTC. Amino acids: CSVRAPRAQETQYF.

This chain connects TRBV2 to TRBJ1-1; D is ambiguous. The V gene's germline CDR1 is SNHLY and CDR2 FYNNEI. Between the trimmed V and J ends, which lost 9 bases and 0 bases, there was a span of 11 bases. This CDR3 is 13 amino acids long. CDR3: CASSKDLNTEAFF. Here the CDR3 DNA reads TGTGCCAGTTCTAAGGACCTGAACACTGAAGCTTTCTTT.

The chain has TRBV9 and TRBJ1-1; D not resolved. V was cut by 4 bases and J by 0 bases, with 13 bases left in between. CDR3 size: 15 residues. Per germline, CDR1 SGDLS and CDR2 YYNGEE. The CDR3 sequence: CASSPRTLMNTEAFF. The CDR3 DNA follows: TGTGCCAGCAGCCCCCGGACCTTAATGAACACTGAAGCTTTCTTT.

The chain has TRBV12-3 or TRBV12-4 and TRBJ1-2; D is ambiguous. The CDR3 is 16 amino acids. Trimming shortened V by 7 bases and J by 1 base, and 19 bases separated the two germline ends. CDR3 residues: CASTTRRTARNYGYTF. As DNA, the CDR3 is TGTGCCAGCACCACCAGGAGGACCGCTCGTAACTATGGCTACACCTTC.

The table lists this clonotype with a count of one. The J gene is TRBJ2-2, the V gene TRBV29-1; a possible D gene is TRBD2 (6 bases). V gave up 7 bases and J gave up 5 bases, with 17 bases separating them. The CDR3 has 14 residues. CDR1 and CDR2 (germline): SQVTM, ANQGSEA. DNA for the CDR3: TGCAGCGCACAAGCGGGCGTGAAAACCGGGGAGCTGTTTTTT. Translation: CSAQAGVKTGELFF.

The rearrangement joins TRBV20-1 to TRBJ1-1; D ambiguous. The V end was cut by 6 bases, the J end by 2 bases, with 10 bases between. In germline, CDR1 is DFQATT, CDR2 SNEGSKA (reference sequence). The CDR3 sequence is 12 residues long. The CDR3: CSARLTNTEAFF. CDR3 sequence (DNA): TGCAGTGCCCGACTGACCAACACTGAAGCTTTCTTT.